This T cell receptor (beta chain) was observed in a study of cytomegalovirus exposure and HLA in healthy donors. General study results and limits: When the data were analyzed later, several of the most significant clusters appeared to be linked to common viral pathogens.

CDR1 SNHLY and CDR2 FYNNEI come from the germline V gene. V shed 5 bases, J shed 1 base, and the junction held 4 bases outside the gene matches. This CDR3 has 15 residues. Amplification used 60 Vbeta primers and 13 Jbeta primers. The table came from immunoSEQ multiplex PCR; TCRdb's copy has only in-frame clones and leaves some out. The data show over 100,000 clones, over 80% seen once. On this clone itself: The antigen is unknown.

The clonotype originates from a man in his forties in good health and CMV-seronegative. Sequenced sample: PBMCs. V and J are TRBV2 and TRBJ2-7; 11 bases match TRBD2. The CDR3 sequence: CASSSLAGGSYEQYF. The CDR3 DNA follows: TGTGCCAGCAGTTCCCTAGCGGGGGGATCCTACGAGCAGTACTTC. The full variable domain, in which reference TRBV2 and TRBJ2-7 provide the parts outside the CDR3, is EPEVTQTPSHQVTQMGQEVILRCVPISNHLYFYWYRQILGQKVEFLVSFYNNEISEKSEIFDDQFSVERPDGSNFTLKIRSTKLEDSAMYFCASSSLAGGSYEQYFGPGTRLTVT.